The sequence of this T cell receptor (beta chain) was determined in a study of monozygotic twins with inflammatory bowel disease. Reprocessing the 5' RACE reads, TCRdb reports a single entry for every CDR3 protein and omits DNA. This repertoire includes around 370,000 distinct CDR3 sequences. CDR3 length: 14 residues. Specimen: blood. The receptor was isolated from a human donor with ulcerative colitis or Crohn's disease, or a healthy co-twin of an affected twin (not recorded which). V is TRBV12-3 or TRBV12-4 and J is TRBJ2-3; TCRdb lists TRBD1, though no DNA is available to test this call. The CDR3 here is CAGRGLSNTDTQYF.